This is a list of T cell receptor beta chains from one sample in a study of breast tumors, draining lymph nodes, adjacent tissues. MiXCR, run by TCRdb on the multiplex PCR reads, gives a single entry per CDR3 protein. Among some 170,000 distinct CDR3 sequences listed, around a third were seen once. Sequencing was done on a sample of axillary lymph node tissue. These receptors were taken from a female donor with breast cancer. Some clones in this sample may be carry-over from other donors' samples. Each CDR3 is given without its conserved first and last residue.

v_gene	j_gene	CDR3aa
TRBV28	TRBJ2-7	ASNRATRSYEQY
TRBV20-1	TRBJ2-5	SAGTHQETQY
TRBV29-1	TRBJ1-4	SVELDPEDEKLF
TRBV6-1	TRBJ1-4	ASNDRVNEKLF
TRBV6-5	TRBJ1-5	ASSRDGSNQPQH
TRBV5-1	TRBJ2-7	TSSLDSRPYEQY
TRBV10-1	TRBJ1-5	ARAGRAPFNQPQH
TRBV20-1	TRBJ1-6	SAHVGGGNSPLH
TRBV20-1	TRBJ1-5	SARYRGGASNQPQH
TRBV5-4	TRBJ2-5	ASSLAGAGGTQY
TRBV10-2	TRBJ2-1	AGPRTGVLNEQF
TRBV14	TRBJ1-5	ASSQDLGGRGRH
TRBV12-3/TRBV12-4	TRBJ2-5	ASSLRGSETQY
TRBV19	TRBJ1-5	ASSISGSRNQPQH
TRBV7-3	TRBJ2-1	ASSFRPGHRNSYNEQF
TRBV28	TRBJ2-7	ASSSLPLREQY
TRBV10-3	TRBJ2-4	AICKEPGAKNIQY
TRBV4-2	TRBJ2-7	ASSQQLAGGNYEQY
TRBV7-9	TRBJ2-2	ASSLVKLTGELL
TRBV28	TRBJ2-7	ASTHRNGEQY
TRBV29-1	TRBJ2-1	SVEAGDPFYNEQF
TRBV12-3/TRBV12-4	TRBJ1-4	AGSKRQGGEKLF
TRBV20-1	TRBJ2-3	SALRTSGSDLQY